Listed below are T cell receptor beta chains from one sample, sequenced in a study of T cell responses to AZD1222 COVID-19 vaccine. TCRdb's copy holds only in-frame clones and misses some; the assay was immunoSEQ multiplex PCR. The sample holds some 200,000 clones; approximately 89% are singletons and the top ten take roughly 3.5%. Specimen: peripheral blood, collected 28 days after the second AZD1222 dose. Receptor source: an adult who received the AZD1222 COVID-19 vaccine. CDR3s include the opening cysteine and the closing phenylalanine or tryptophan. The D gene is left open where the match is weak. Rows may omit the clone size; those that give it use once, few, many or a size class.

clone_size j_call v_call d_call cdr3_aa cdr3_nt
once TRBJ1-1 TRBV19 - CASKRKVGTAEAFF TGTGCCAGTAAAAGAAAGGTAGGGACCGCTGAAGCTTTCTTT
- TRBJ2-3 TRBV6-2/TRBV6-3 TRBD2 CASSGTSLKSTDTQYF TGTGCCAGCAGCGGGACTAGCCTCAAAAGCACAGATACGCAGTATTTT
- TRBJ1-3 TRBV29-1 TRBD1 CSVSRGIGNTIYF TGCAGCGTTTCCAGGGGGATTGGGAACACCATATATTTT
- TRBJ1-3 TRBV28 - CASSLNLLGGSDSGNTIYF TGTGCCAGCAGTTTAAATTTACTTGGGGGCTCAGACTCTGGAAACACCATATATTTT
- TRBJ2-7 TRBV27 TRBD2 CATPVRLAGGSREQYF TGTGCCACCCCCGTGCGACTAGCGGGAGGTTCGAGGGAGCAGTACTTC
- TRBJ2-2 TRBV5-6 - CASSRGKTGELFF TGTGCCAGCAGCCGGGGTAAAACCGGGGAGCTGTTTTTT
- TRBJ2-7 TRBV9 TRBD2 CASSVGLAVTYEQYF TGTGCCAGCAGCGTAGGTCTAGCGGTTACCTACGAGCAGTACTTC
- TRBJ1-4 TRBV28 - CASSLTNEKLFF TGTGCCAGCAGTTTAACTAATGAAAAACTGTTTTTT
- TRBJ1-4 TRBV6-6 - CASRGTILGKLFF TGTGCCAGCAGGGGGACAATCCTAGGGAAACTGTTTTTT
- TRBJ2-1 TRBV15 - CATSRTGTPTYNEQFF TGTGCCACCAGTAGGACCGGGACACCGACCTACAATGAGCAGTTCTTC
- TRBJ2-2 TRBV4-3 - CASSQEAFYTGELFF TGCGCCAGCAGCCAAGAGGCTTTCTACACCGGGGAGCTGTTTTTT
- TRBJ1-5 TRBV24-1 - CATSDIGNQPQHF TGTGCCACCAGTGATATCGGCAATCAGCCCCAGCATTTT
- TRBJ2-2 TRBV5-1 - CASSLREIAGELFF TGCGCCAGCAGCTTGCGGGAGATTGCCGGGGAGCTGTTTTTT
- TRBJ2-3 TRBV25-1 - CASSVTDTQYF TGTGCCAGCAGTGTGACAGATACGCAGTATTTT
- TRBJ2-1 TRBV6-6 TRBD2 CASSQPGLAGMGQFF TGTGCCAGCAGTCAGCCGGGACTAGCGGGAATGGGGCAGTTCTTC
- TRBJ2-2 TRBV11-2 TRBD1 CASSEKTGIFVGYTGELFF TGTGCCAGCAGCGAAAAGACAGGGATTTTTGTCGGTTACACCGGGGAGCTGTTTTTT
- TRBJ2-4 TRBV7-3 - CASSRLRLEPGNIQYF TGTGCCAGCAGCCGGCTGAGGTTGGAGCCTGGAAACATTCAGTACTTC
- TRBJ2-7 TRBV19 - CASSIPGQGDEQYF TGTGCCAGTAGTATCCCCGGGCAGGGTGACGAGCAGTACTTC
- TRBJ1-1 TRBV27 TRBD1 CASSWDRGRFRTEAFF TGTGCCAGCAGTTGGGACAGGGGGCGTTTTAGAACTGAAGCTTTCTTT
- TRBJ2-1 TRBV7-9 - CASSPPDKSYNEQFF TGTGCCAGCAGCCCACCGGACAAAAGCTACAATGAGCAGTTCTTC
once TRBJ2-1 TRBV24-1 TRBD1 CATSDLGRDRGSYNEQFF TGTGCCACCAGTGATCTAGGCCGGGACAGGGGGTCCTACAATGAGCAGTTCTTC
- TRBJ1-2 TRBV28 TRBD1 CASSSGTGGIYGYTF TGTGCCAGCAGTTCCGGGACAGGGGGCATCTATGGCTACACCTTC
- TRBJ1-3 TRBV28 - CASGRLLGNTIYF TGTGCCAGCGGACGTTTACTTGGAAACACCATATATTTT
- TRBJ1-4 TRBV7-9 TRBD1 CASSSPGQGSEKLFF TGTGCCAGCAGCTCGCCGGGACAGGGTAGTGAAAAACTGTTTTTT
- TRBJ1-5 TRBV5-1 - CASSLGHGGPNQPQHF TGCGCCAGCAGCTTGGGGCACGGAGGTCCCAATCAGCCCCAGCATTTT
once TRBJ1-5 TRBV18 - CASLSDGNQPQHF TGTGCCAGCTTGTCCGATGGCAATCAGCCCCAGCATTTT
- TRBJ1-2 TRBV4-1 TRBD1 CASSSMTGANYGYTF TGCGCCAGCAGCTCCATGACAGGGGCTAACTATGGCTACACCTTC
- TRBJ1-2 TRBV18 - CASSPWTGVEAGYTF TGTGCCAGCTCACCATGGACGGGGGTGGAGGCTGGCTACACCTTC
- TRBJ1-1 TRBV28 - CASTIVGSTEAFF TGTGCCAGCACCATAGTGGGGAGCACTGAAGCTTTCTTT
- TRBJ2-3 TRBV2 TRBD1 CASTGTGSNTQYF TGTGCCAGCACAGGGACAGGGTCAAATACGCAGTATTTT
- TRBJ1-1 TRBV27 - CASTFRDGGTKAFF TGTGCCAGCACTTTCCGGGACGGGGGGACCAAAGCTTTCTTT
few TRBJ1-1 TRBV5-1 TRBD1 CASSLAGQGETEAFF TGCGCCAGCAGCTTGGCGGGACAGGGGGAAACTGAAGCTTTCTTT
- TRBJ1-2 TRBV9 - CASSVGVGGYTF TGTGCCAGCAGCGTTGGGGTCGGTGGCTACACCTTC
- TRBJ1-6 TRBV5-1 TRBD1 CASSVDRQGANGNSPLHF TGCGCCAGCAGCGTGGACAGGCAAGGAGCTAACGGGAATTCACCCCTCCACTTT
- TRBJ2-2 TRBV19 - CASARGAIGELFF TGTGCCAGTGCGAGGGGGGCGATCGGGGAGCTGTTTTTT
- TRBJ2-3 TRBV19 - CASKGGPAEDTQYF TGTGCCAGCAAAGGGGGACCTGCGGAGGATACGCAGTATTTT
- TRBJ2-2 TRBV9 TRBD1 CASSGQGIFGELFF TGTGCCAGCTCGGGACAGGGGATCTTCGGGGAGCTGTTTTTT
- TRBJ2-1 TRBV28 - CASRDYALYNEQFF TGTGCCAGCAGAGACTACGCCCTTTACAATGAGCAGTTCTTC
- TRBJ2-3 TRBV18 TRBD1 CASSEGRGRIDTQYF TGTGCCAGCTCAGAGGGCAGGGGGCGCATTGATACGCAGTATTTT
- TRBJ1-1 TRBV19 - CASSMVGVHTEAFF TGTGCCAGTAGTATGGTTGGGGTCCACACTGAAGCTTTCTTT
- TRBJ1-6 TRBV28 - CASSFTGVGSPLHF TGTGCCAGCAGTTTCACCGGGGTGGGTTCACCCCTCCACTTT
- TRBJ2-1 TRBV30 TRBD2 CAWSFIAGGGNEQFF TGTGCCTGGAGTTTTATAGCGGGAGGGGGCAATGAGCAGTTCTTC